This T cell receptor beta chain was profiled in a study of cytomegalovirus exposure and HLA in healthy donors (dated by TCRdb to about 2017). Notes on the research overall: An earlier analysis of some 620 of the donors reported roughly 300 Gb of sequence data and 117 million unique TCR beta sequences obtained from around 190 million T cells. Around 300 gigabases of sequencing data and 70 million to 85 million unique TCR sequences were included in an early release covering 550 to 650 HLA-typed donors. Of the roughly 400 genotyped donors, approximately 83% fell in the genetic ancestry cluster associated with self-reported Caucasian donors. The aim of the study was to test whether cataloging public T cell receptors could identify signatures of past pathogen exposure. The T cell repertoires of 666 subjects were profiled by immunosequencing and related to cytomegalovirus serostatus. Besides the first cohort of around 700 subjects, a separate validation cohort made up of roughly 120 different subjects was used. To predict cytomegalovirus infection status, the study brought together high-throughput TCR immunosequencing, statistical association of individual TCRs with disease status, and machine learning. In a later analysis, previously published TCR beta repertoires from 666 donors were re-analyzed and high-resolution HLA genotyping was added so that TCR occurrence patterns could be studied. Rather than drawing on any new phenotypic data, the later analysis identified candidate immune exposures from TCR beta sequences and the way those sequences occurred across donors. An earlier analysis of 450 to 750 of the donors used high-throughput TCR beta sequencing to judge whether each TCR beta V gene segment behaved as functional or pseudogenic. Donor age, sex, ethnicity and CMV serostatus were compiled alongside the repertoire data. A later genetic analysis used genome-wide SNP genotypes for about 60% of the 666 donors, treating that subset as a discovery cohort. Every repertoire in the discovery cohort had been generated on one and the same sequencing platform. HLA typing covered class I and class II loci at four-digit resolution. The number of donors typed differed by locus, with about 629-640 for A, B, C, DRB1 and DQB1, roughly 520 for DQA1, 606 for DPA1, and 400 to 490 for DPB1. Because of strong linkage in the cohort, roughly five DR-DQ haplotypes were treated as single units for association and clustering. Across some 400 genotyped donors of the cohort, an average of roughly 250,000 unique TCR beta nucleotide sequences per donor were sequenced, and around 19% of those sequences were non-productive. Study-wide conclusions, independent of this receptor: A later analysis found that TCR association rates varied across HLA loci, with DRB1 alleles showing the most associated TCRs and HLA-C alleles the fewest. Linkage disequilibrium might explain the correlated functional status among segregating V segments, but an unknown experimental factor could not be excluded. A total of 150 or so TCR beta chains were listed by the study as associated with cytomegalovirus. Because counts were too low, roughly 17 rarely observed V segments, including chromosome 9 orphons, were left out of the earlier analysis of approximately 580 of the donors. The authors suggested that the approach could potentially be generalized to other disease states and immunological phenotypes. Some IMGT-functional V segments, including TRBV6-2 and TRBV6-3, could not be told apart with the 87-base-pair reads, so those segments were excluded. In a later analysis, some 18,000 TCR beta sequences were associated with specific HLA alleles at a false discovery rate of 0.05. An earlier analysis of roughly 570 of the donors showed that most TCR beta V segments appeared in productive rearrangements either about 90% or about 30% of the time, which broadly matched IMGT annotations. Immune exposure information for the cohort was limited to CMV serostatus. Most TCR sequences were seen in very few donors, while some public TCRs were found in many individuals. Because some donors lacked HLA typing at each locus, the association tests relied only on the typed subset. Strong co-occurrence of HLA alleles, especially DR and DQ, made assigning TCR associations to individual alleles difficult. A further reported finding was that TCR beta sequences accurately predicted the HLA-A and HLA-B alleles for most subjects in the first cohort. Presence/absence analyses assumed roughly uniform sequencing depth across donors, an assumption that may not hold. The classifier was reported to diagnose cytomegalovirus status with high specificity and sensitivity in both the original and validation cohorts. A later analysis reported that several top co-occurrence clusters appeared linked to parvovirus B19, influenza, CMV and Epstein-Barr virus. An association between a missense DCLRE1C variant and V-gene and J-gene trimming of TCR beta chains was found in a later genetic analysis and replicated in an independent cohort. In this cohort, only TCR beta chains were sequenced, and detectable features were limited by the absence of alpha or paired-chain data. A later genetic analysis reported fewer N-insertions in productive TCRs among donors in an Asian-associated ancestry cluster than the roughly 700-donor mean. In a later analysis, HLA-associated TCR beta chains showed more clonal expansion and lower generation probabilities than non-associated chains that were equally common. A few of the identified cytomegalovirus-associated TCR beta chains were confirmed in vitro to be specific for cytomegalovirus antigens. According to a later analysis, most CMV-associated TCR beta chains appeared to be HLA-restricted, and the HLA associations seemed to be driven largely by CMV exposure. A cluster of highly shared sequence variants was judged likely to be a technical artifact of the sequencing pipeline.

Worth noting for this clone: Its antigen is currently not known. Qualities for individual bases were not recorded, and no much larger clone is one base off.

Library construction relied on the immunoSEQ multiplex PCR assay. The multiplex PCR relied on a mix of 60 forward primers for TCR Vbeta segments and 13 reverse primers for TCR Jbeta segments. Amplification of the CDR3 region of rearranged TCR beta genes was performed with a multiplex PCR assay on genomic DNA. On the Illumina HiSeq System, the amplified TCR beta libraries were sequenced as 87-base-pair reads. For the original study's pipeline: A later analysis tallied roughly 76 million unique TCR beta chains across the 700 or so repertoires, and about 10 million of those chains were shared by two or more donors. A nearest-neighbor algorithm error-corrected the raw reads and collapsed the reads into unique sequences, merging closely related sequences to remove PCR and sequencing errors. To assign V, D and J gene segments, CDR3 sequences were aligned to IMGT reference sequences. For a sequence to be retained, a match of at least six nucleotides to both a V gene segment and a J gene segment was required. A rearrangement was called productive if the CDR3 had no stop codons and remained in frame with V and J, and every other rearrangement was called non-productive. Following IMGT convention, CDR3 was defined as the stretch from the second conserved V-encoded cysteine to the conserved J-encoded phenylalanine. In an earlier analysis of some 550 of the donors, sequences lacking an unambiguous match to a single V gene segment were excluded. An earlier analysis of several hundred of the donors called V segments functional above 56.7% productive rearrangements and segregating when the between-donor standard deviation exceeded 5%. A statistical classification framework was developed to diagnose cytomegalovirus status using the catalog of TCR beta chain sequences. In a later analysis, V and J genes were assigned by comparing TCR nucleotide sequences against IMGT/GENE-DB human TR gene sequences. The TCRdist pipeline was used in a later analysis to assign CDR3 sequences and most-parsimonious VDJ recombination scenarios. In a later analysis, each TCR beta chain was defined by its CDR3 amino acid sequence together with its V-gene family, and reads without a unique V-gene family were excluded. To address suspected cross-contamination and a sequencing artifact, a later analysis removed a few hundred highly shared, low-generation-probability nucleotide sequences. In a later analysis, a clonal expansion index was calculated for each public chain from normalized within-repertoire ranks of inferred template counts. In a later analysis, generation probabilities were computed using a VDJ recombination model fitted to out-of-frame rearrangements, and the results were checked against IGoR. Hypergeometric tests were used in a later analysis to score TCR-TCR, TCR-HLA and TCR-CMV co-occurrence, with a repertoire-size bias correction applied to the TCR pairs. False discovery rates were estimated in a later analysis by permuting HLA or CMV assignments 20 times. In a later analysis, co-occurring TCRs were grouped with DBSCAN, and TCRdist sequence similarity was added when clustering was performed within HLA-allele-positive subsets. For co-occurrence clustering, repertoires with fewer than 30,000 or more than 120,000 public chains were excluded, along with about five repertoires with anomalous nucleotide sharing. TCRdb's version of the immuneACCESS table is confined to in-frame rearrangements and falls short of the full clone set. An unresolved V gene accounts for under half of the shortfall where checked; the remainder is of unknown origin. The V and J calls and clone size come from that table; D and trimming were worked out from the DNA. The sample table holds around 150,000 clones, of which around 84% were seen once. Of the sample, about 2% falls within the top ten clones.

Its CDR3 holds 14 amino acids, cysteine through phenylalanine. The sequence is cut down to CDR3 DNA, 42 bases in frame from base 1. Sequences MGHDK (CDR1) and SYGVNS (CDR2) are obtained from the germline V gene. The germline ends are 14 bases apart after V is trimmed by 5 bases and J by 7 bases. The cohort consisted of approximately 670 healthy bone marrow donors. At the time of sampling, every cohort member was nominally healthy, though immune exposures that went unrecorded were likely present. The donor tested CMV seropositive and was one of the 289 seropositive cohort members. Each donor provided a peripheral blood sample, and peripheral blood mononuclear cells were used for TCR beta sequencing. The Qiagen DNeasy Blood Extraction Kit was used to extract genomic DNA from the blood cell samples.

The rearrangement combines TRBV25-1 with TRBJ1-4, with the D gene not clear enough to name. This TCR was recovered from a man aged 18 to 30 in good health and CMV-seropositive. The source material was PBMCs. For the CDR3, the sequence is CASSLRDRSEKLFF. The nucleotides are TGTGCCAGCAGTTTGCGGGATCGTAGTGAAAAACTGTTTTTT.